This T cell receptor (beta chain) was recovered during a study of blood T cell repertoires in COVID-19. Trimming shortened V by 0 bases and J by 5 bases, and 9 bases separated the two germline ends. The CDR3 sequence is 13 residues long. Per germline, CDR1 SGDLS and CDR2 YYNGEE. Clones were sequenced by immunoSEQ multiplex PCR, and TCRdb holds only the in-frame ones, with some missing. The sample lists fewer than 95,000 clones, roughly 70% occurring once. This chain links TRBV9 with TRBJ2-7; D gene ambiguous. This TCR came from a man between 65 and 79 years old with COVID-19, enrolled during active disease. The sequenced sample consisted of peripheral blood. The CDR3 DNA follows: TGTGCCAGCAGCGTAGGTCCAGACAACGAGCAGTACTTC. Translated: CASSVGPDNEQYF.